This record concerns one T cell receptor (beta chain) sequence. Its antigen is undetermined. V was cut by 4 bases and J by 5 bases, with 9 bases left in between. This CDR3 spans 13 amino acids. Germline V gives CDR1 SGHTA, CDR2 FQGTGA. This sample was included in a study of CD8+CD57+ T cells in acquired aplastic anemia. Across the study: On average, sorted CD4+ and CD8+ cells gave about 3.1 ug of DNA. Where healthy donors were concerned, CD4+ cells averaged about 10 million reads. Overall study results and limits: Nearly 30 CD8+ CDR3 sequences were shared between patients and controls. Patients and controls were not found to differ significantly in CD8+ Simpson's diversity.

Genomic DNA templated the TCR beta VDJ and CDR3 profiling. One entry per CDR3 protein, called by TCRdb with MiXCR from the reads. The sample includes over 150,000 distinct CDR3 sequences, around half of them seen just once. This TCR was recovered from a human donor in good health, serving as a control. The chain employs TRBV7-3 and TRBJ1-5; the D is unclear. Sequenced: sorted CD4+, CD8+, or CD8+CD57+ T cells (not recorded which) from PBMCs. The CDR3: CASSSRADQPQHF. The CDR3 coding sequence is TGTGCCAGCAGCTCACGGGCGGATCAGCCCCAGCATTTT.